This passage covers 9 T cell receptor beta chains from one sample sequenced in a study of T cells in Graves' hyperthyroidism and ophthalmopathy. Amplification of TCR beta CDR3 regions used RNA as the template. TCR CDR3 regions were first amplified by RT-PCR with HTBI primers. MiXCR, applied by TCRdb to the multiplex PCR reads, yields one record per CDR3 protein. Of about 410,000 distinct CDR3 sequences in the sample, roughly 14% were seen once. Sequenced sample: blood. These receptors all stem from a man younger than 35 with Graves' ophthalmopathy.

The chain uses TRBV6-4 and TRBJ2-2, with D perhaps matching TRBD2 (5 bases). The CDR3 covers 13 residues. V lost 2 bases and J lost 4, with 5 bases in between. Germline loops: CDR1 MRHNA, CDR2 SNTAGT. The CDR3 region has the DNA TGTGCCAGCAGTGACCTAGCCACCGGGGAGCTGTTTTTT. Residues: CASSDLATGELFF.

At least ten counts were recorded for this clonotype. The gene calls are TRBV7-9 and TRBJ1-1, with TRBD1 identical over 12 bases. This CDR3 region has 18 residues. Trimming cost V 7 bases and J 3 bases; bases outside gene matches: 15. The germline CDR1 and CDR2 sequences are SEHNR and FQNEAQ (reference sequence). CDR3 protein: CASTEIPRDRGLDTEAFF. DNA of the CDR3: TGTGCCAGCACCGAGATACCCCGGGACAGGGGGCTCGACACTGAAGCTTTCTTT.

V is TRBV19 and J is TRBJ1-1, with 8 bases identical to TRBD1. The CDR3 length is 15 residues. The J segment lost 4 bases and the V segment lost 5 bases, leaving 9 bases of the junction unmatched. CDR1 and CDR2 (germline): LNHDA, SQIVND (reference sequence). The CDR3 region is CASSRQGAGGTEAFF. For the CDR3, the DNA is TGTGCCAGTAGTCGTCAGGGGGCGGGGGGCACTGAAGCTTTCTTT. The full variable domain, rest sourced from reference TRBV19 and TRBJ1-1, is DGGITQSPKYLFRKEGQNVTLSCEQNLNHDAMYWYRQDPGQGLRLIYYSQIVNDFQKGDIAEGYSVSREKKESFPLTVTSAQKNPTAFYLCASSRQGAGGTEAFFGQGTRLTVV.

This clonotype was seen ten or more times. J is TRBJ2-3 and V is TRBV27, with a tentative D call TRBD1 (6 bases). V shed 2 bases and J shed 0 bases, with 9 bases lying between them. The germline CDR1 and CDR2 sequences are MNHEY and SMNVEV (reference sequence). CDR3 length: 15 residues. The CDR3 DNA is TGTGCCAGCAGTTTAGGGGACACAAGCACAGATACGCAGTATTTT. Translating gives CASSLGDTSTDTQYF.

The chain is built from TRBV24-1 and TRBJ2-5; maybe TRBD1 (6 bases). Per germline, CDR1 KGHDR and CDR2 SFDVKD. This CDR3 comprises 13 residues. The V end lost 5 bases, the J end lost 1 base, and 7 bases lay between the germline ends. CDR3 region: CATSVGAQETQYF. As DNA, the CDR3 is TGTGCCACCAGTGTGGGGGCCCAAGAGACCCAGTACTTC.

Ten or more counts support this clonotype. CDR3 loop: CSVGTGTYEQYF. The DNA for the CDR3 is TGCAGCGTTGGCACAGGGACCTACGAGCAGTACTTC. This chain links TRBV29-1 with TRBJ2-7, with D tentatively TRBD1 (6 bases). Germline-derived CDR1 and CDR2 are SQVTM and ANQGSEA. The length of the CDR3 is 12 residues. Trimming removed 4 bases at V and 2 bases at J, with 9 bases between.

Many counts were recorded for this clonotype. The chain recombines TRBV10-3 with TRBJ2-3, with TRBD2 matching 8 bases. The CDR3 is 16 residues long. The germline V gene encodes CDR1 ENHRY and CDR2 SYGVKD. The V and J ends lost 6 bases and 2 bases, in that order; junction bases with no gene match: 10. The CDR3 coding sequence is TGTGCCATCAGCGAGAGGGGAGCGGGGGTCACAGATACGCAGTATTTT. Its protein is CAISERGAGVTDTQYF.

The sample holds many counts of this clonotype. The gene calls are TRBV5-1 and TRBJ1-4, with unresolved D. Deletions cut 4 bases from V and 7 bases from J, with 11 bases between. Per the germline V gene, CDR1 is SGHRS and CDR2 is YFSETQ. CDR3 length: 13 residues. CDR3 loop: CASSRDPAEKLFF. DNA of the CDR3: TGCGCCAGCAGCCGGGATCCGGCTGAAAAACTGTTTTTT.

The table lists this clonotype with many counts. The rearrangement joins TRBV2 to TRBJ2-1; D remains unclear. The germline gives CDR1 SNHLY, CDR2 FYNNEI. V gave up 10 bases and J gave up 4 bases, with 20 bases separating them. CDR3 size: 15 residues. The CDR3 loop reads CAIQKVAIGYNEQFF. CDR3 in DNA: TGTGCCATACAAAAAGTCGCTATAGGGTACAATGAGCAGTTCTTC.